This entry lists 10 T cell receptor beta chains sequenced from one sample in a study of T cells after yellow fever vaccination. MiXCR, run by TCRdb on the 5' RACE reads, gives a single entry per CDR3 protein. Seen here are roughly 150,000 distinct CDR3 sequences, 6.6% observed once, and the top ten hold approximately 0.64%. The sequenced sample was CD4+ T cells sorted from PBMCs, obtained 10 days after the yellow fever booster vaccination. All receptors derive from a young man who received the YFV17D yellow fever vaccine.

This chain joins TRBV20-1 and TRBJ1-3, with D unclear. Trimming removed 3 bases at V and 0 bases at J, with 6 bases between. This CDR3 comprises 13 residues. Germline CDR1 is DFQATT and CDR2 is SNEGSKA (reference sequence). The CDR3 region is CSASVVSGNTIYF. DNA for the CDR3: TGCAGTGCTAGTGTGGTCTCTGGAAACACCATATATTTT.

This clonotype appeared a few times. The chain has TRBV28 and TRBJ2-5; D remains ambiguous. Germline CDR1 is MDHEN and CDR2 is SYDVKM. The CDR3 sequence is 12 residues long. Trimming shortened V by 5 bases and J by 4 bases, and 8 bases separated the two germline ends. CDR3 residues: CASSSSTETQYF. CDR3 coding DNA: TGTGCCAGCAGTAGCAGCACAGAGACCCAGTACTTC. The full variable domain, in which reference TRBV28 and TRBJ2-5 provide the parts outside the CDR3, is DVKVTQSSRYLVKRTGEKVFLECVQDMDHENMFWYRQDPGLGLRLIYFSYDVKMKEKGDIPEGYSVSREKKERFSLILESASTNQTSMYLCASSSSTETQYFGPGTRLLVL.

This clonotype was seen ten or more times. The CDR3 is CASSLAGTGFYEQYF. CDR3 coding DNA: TGTGCCAGCAGCTTAGCTGGGACAGGTTTCTACGAGCAGTACTTC. This chain links TRBV7-2 with TRBJ2-7; 8 bases match TRBD1. The ends lost 0 bases at V and 3 bases at J; junction bases unmatched: 4. The CDR3 has 15 residues. Germline V CDR1 and CDR2: SGHTA, FQGNSA.

In its sample, this clonotype was seen many times. The CDR3 DNA reads TGCAGTGTTTCCGGGCGGTACAATGAGCAGTTCTTC. It yields the protein CSVSGRYNEQFF. This chain links TRBV20-1 with TRBJ2-1; D unclear. Trimming took off 7 bases at V and 4 bases at J, with 11 bases between the two ends. The CDR3 extends over 12 amino acids. Germline loops: CDR1 DFQATT, CDR2 SNEGSKA (reference sequence).

This clonotype was seen many times. The chain recombines TRBV20-1 with TRBJ2-3; 10 bases map to TRBD2. The CDR3 contains 15 residues. Per germline, CDR1 DFQATT and CDR2 SNEGSKA (reference sequence). J was trimmed by 6 bases and V by 4 bases; bases with no gene match: 10. The CDR3 region is CSAKTSGTPWDTQYF. Here the CDR3 DNA reads TGCAGTGCTAAAACTAGCGGGACCCCATGGGATACGCAGTATTTT.

This clonotype showed up many times. One junction end disagrees with the germline gene, perhaps due to a read error. The chain joins TRBV19 to TRBJ1-2; 8 bases line up with TRBD1. Per the germline V gene, CDR1 is LNHDA and CDR2 is SQIVND (reference sequence). The CDR3 covers 11 residues. The CDR3 is CASSDRGSSFF. The CDR3 DNA is TGTGCCAGTTCCGACAGGGGTTCCTCCTTCTTC.

The sample holds many counts of this clonotype. The chain carries TRBV7-7 and TRBJ2-5, with 7 bases matching TRBD1. V was pared by 4 bases and J by 1 base, with 6 bases of the junction left unmatched. The CDR3 has 15 residues. Germline loops: CDR1 SSHAT, CDR2 FNYEAQ (reference sequence). DNA for the CDR3: TGTGCCAGCAGCTCGGCCGGGACAGTCCAAGAGACCCAGTACTTC. Residues: CASSSAGTVQETQYF.

This clonotype has more than one count but fewer than ten. The chain combines TRBV7-2 with TRBJ1-1; 7 nucleotides line up with TRBD1. The CDR3 is made up of 15 amino acids. J lost 3 bases, V lost 5 bases, and 9 bases had no gene match. The germline CDR1 and CDR2 sequences are SGHTA and FQGNSA. CDR3 region: CASSRHRGADTEAFF. In DNA, the CDR3 is TGTGCCAGCAGCCGTCACAGGGGCGCGGACACTGAAGCTTTCTTT.

This clonotype was counted ten times or more. The genes are TRBV20-1 and TRBJ2-1; 8 nucleotides align to TRBD2. Losses at the gene ends were 0 bases for V and 0 bases for J; bases not matched to a gene: 7. The V gene's germline CDR1 is DFQATT and CDR2 SNEGSKA (reference sequence). This CDR3 is 17 amino acids long. Here the CDR3 reads CSARDRSSGSSYNEQFF. Here the CDR3 DNA reads TGCAGTGCTAGAGATAGGTCTAGCGGGTCCTCCTACAATGAGCAGTTCTTC.

This clonotype was seen ten or more times. CDR3 in amino acids: CASSERTRDTGELFF. The CDR3 region has the DNA TGTGCCAGCAGTGAGCGAACGAGGGACACCGGGGAGCTGTTTTTT. V and J are TRBV25-1 and TRBJ2-2; possible D gene TRBD2, 5 bases. In germline, CDR1 is MGHDK, CDR2 SYGVNS. This CDR3 has 15 amino acids. Trimming took 3 bases from V and 3 from J, leaving 11 bases between them.